What follows are 7 T cell receptor beta chains derived from one specimen sequenced in a study of breast tumors, draining lymph nodes, adjacent tissues. Samples came from axillary lymph nodes draining the breast cancer. TCRdb re-called the multiplex PCR reads with MiXCR, one entry per CDR3 protein. The sample has 250,000 or so distinct CDR3 sequences, 30% seen once. Sequencing was carried out using axillary lymph node tissue. Receptor source: a female donor with breast cancer. Some clones in this sample may be carry-over from other donors' samples.

This clonotype was seen ten or more times. The genes are TRBV20-1 and TRBJ1-5, with unresolved D. Trimming removed 4 bases from V and 0 bases from J, with 16 bases in between. Per the germline V gene, CDR1 is DFQATT and CDR2 is SNEGSKA (reference sequence). This CDR3 is 16 amino acids long. This chain's CDR3 is CSAISLAGSSNQPQHF. CDR3 bases: TGCAGTGCTATCTCATTGGCGGGCAGTAGCAATCAGCCCCAGCATTTT.

The J gene is TRBJ1-2, the V gene TRBV10-3; unclear D gene. The V and J ends lost 7 bases and 4 bases respectively, with 16 bases between them. The CDR3 is made up of 14 amino acids. The germline gives CDR1 ENHRY, CDR2 SYGVKD. Here the CDR3 DNA reads TGTGCCATCAAAAACCCCGGGAGTGCCTATGGCTACACCTTC. This gives the protein CAIKNPGSAYGYTF.

This clonotype appeared many times. The chain is built from TRBV6-4 and TRBJ2-1, with D uncertain. CDR1 is MRHNA and CDR2 is SNTAGT in the germline V gene. This CDR3 comprises 16 residues. The V end lost 0 bases, the J end lost 6 bases, and 15 bases lay between the germline ends. CDR3 DNA: TGTGCCAGCAGTGACTCGAGACGGCTATTAGGCAATGAGCAGTTCTTC. This gives the protein CASSDSRRLLGNEQFF.

About this clonotype itself: This could be a read error, since a much larger clone is one nucleotide away. The rearrangement links TRBV12-5 to TRBJ2-3; D possibly corresponds to TRBD2 (6 bases). Germline-derived CDR1 and CDR2 are LGHNT and FRNRAP. This CDR3 is built from 16 residues. Trimming took off 1 base at V and 1 base at J, with 12 bases between the two ends. The CDR3 nucleotides read TGTGCTAGTGGTTTGGGACTAGTGGGCGGCACAGATACGCAGTATTTT. The encoded protein is CASGLGLVGGTDTQYF.

On this clonotype itself: A much larger clonotype is one base distant, so this may be a read error. V and J are TRBV5-6 and TRBJ1-5, with 11 bases matching TRBD1. The CDR3 has 15 residues. Germline V gives CDR1 SGHDT, CDR2 YYEEEE. The V and J ends lost 3 bases and 6 bases, in that order; junction bases with no gene match: 5. CDR3 region: CASSYLDRGLQPQHF. DNA of the CDR3: TGTGCCAGCAGCTACCTGGACAGGGGGCTTCAGCCCCAGCATTTT.

Concerning this clonotype: It may be a read error: a sequence one base away is much more abundant. The missing conserved phenylalanine or tryptophan at the end of this CDR3 makes a read error likely. V and J are TRBV5-8 and TRBJ1-2; D gene ambiguous. V was shortened by 0 bases and J by 5 bases, with 14 bases between the two germline ends. CDR1 is SGHTS, CDR2 YDEGEE, per germline. There are 15 residues in the CDR3. The CDR3 DNA reads as TGTGCCAGCAGCTTGGAACCACGACCCGGATATGGCTACACCTCC. It specifies CASSLEPRPGYGYTS.

This clonotype showed up many times. The chain joins TRBV5-5 to TRBJ2-1; 11 bases line up with TRBD2. The CDR3 is 15 amino acids. Germline V gene lookup returns CDR1 SGHKS and CDR2 YYEKEE (reference sequence). V shed 4 bases and J 6 bases; nucleotides not matched to a gene: 6. The CDR3 nucleotides are TGTGCCAGCAGCACCGGGACTAGCGGATTCAATGAGCAGTTCTTC. Translation: CASSTGTSGFNEQFF.